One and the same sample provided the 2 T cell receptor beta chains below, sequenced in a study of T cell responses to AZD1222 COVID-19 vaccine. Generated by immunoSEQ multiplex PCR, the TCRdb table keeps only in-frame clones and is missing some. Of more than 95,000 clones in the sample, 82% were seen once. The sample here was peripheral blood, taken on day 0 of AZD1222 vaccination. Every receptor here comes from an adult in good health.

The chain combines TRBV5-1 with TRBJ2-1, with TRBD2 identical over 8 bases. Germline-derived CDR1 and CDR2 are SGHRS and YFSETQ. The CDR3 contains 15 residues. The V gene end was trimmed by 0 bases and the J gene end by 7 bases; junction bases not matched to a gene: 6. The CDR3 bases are TGCGCCAGCAGCTTGGATGGCGGGGGGTATAATGAGCAGTTCTTC. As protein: CASSLDGGGYNEQFF.

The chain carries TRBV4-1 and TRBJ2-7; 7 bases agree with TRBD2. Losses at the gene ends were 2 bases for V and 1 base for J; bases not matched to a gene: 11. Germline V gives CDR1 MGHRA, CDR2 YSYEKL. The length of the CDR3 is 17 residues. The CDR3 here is CASSQKFGGGFSYEQYF. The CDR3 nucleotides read TGCGCCAGCAGCCAAAAGTTCGGCGGGGGATTTTCCTACGAGCAGTACTTC.